This TCR beta chain appears in the sequencing data of a study of cytomegalovirus exposure and HLA in healthy donors. CDR1 is SGHNT, CDR2 YYREEE, per germline (reference sequence). CDR3 length: 13 amino acids. The V end was cut by 3 bases, the J end by 1 base, with 6 bases between. The study's findings and limits: Cytomegalovirus-associated status was assigned to 150 to 200 TCR beta chains. Cytomegalovirus status, reportedly, was diagnosed with high specificity and sensitivity by the classifier. The tendency of first-cohort TCR clusters to co-occur in the 90 to 150 validation repertoires was the finding of a later analysis.

The data were produced by immunoSEQ multiplex PCR, yet TCRdb's version contains in-frame clones alone and is incomplete. The sample has some 45,000 clones, approximately 95% seen once; the top ten hold 7.8%. The donors were in the roughly 130-subject validation cohort, distinct from the 666-subject first cohort. On this clone: Its cognate antigen is unknown.

This receptor was obtained from a woman aged 18 to 35 in good health and CMV-seropositive. Sample: PBMCs. This chain joins TRBV5-4 and TRBJ2-3, with unresolved D. CDR3 nucleotide sequence: TGTGCCAGCAGCTCAGAGGGCACAGATACGCAGTATTTT. Its protein is CASSSEGTDTQYF.